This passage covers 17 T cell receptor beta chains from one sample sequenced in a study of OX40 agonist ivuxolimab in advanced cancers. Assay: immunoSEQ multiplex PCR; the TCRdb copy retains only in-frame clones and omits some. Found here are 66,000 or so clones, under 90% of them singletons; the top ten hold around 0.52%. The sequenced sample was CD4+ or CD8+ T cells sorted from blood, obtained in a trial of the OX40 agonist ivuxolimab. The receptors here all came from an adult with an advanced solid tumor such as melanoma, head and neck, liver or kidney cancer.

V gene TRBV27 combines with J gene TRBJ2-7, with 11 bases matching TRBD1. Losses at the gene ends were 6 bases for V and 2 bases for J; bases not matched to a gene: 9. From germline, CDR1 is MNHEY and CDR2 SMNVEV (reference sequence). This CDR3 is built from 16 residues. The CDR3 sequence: CASRRAGTGGTYEQYF. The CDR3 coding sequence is TGTGCCAGCAGGCGAGCCGGGACAGGGGGAACCTACGAGCAGTACTTC.

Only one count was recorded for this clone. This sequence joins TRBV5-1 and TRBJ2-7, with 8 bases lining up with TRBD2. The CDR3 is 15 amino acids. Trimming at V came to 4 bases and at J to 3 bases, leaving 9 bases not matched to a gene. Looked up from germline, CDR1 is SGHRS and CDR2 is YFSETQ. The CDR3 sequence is CASSAAPGLDYEQYF. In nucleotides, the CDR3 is TGCGCCAGCAGCGCCGCCCCGGGACTAGACTACGAGCAGTACTTC. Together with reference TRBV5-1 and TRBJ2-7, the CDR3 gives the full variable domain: KAGVTQTPRYLIKTRGQQVTLSCSPISGHRSVSWYQQTPGQGLQFLFEYFSETQRNKGNFPGRFSGRQFSNSRSEMNVSTLELGDSALYLCASSAAPGLDYEQYFGPGTRLTVT.

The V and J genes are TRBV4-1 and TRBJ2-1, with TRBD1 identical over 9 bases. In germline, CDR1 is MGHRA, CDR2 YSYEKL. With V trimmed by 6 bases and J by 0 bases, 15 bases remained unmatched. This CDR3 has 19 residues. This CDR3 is CASRTNRGTGPGSYNEQFF. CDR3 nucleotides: TGCGCCAGCAGAACAAACCGCGGGACAGGGCCTGGCTCCTACAATGAGCAGTTCTTC.

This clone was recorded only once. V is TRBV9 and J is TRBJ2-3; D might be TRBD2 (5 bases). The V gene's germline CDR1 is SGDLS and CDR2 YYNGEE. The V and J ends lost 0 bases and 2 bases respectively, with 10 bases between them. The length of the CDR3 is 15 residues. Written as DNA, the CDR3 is TGTGCCAGCAGCGTAGGTGGACTGTACACAGATACGCAGTATTTT. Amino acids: CASSVGGLYTDTQYF.

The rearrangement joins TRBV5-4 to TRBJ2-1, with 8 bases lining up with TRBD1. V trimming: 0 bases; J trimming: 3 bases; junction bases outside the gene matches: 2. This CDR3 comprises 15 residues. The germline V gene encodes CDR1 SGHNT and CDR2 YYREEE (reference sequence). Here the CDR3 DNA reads TGTGCCAGCAGCTTGGCAGGGGGCAACTACAATGAGCAGTTCTTC. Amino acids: CASSLAGGNYNEQFF.

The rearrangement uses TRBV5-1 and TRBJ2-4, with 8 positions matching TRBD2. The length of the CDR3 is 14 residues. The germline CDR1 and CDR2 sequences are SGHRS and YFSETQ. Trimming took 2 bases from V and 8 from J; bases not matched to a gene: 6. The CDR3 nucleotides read TGCGCCAGCAGCTTAGCGGGAGAGGGGGACATTCAGTACTTC. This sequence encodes CASSLAGEGDIQYF.

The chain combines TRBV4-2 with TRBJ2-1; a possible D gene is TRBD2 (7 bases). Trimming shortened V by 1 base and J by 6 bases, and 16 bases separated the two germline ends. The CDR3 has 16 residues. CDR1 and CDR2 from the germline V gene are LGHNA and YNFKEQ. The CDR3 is CASSQVRGRAINEQFF. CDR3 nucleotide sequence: TGTGCCAGCAGCCAAGTAAGGGGGAGGGCCATCAATGAGCAGTTCTTC.

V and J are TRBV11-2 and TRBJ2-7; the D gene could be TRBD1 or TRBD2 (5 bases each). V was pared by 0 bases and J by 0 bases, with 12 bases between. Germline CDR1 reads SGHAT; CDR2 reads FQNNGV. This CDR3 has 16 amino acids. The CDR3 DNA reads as TGTGCCAGCAGCTTAGATGGGGCAGGGAGCTCCTACGAGCAGTACTTC. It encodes CASSLDGAGSSYEQYF. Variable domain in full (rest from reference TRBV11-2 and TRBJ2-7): EAGVAQSPRYKIIEKRQSVAFWCNPISGHATLYWYQQILGQGPKLLIQFQNNGVVDDSQLPKDRFSAERLKGVDSTLKIQPAKLEDSAVYLCASSLDGAGSSYEQYFGPGTRLTVT.

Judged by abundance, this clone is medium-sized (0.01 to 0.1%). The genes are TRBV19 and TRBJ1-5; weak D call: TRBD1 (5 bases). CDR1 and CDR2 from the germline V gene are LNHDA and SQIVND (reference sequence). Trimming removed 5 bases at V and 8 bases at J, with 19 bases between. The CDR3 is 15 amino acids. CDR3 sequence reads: CASSSGRTRWEPQHF. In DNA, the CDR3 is TGTGCCAGTAGTTCGGGACGGACACGTTGGGAGCCCCAGCATTTT.

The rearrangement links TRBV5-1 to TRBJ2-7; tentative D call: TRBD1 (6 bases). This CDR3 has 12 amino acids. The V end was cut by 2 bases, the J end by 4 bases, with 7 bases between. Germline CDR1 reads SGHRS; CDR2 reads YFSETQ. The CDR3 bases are TGCGCCAGCAGCTTTCAGGGGTACGAGCAGTACTTC. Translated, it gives CASSFQGYEQYF. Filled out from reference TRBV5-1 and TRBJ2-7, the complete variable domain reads KAGVTQTPRYLIKTRGQQVTLSCSPISGHRSVSWYQQTPGQGLQFLFEYFSETQRNKGNFPGRFSGRQFSNSRSEMNVSTLELGDSALYLCASSFQGYEQYFGPGTRLTVT.

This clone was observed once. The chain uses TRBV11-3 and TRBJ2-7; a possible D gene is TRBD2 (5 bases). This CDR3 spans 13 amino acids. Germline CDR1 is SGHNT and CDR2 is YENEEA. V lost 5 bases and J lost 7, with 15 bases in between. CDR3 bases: TGTGCCAGCAGCCCCCGGCCCCGGGGAGAGCAGTACTTC. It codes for CASSPRPRGEQYF.

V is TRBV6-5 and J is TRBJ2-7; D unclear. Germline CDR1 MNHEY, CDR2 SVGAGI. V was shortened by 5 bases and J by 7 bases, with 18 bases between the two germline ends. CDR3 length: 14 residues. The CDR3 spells CASSRVGPAWEQYF. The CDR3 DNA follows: TGTGCCAGCAGTCGAGTCGGGCCGGCTTGGGAGCAGTACTTC.

The CDR3 spells CASSQIGLAGVSYEQYF. In nucleotides, the CDR3 is TGCGCCAGCAGCCAAATCGGACTAGCGGGAGTTTCTTACGAGCAGTACTTC. The chain has TRBV4-1 and TRBJ2-7, with 13 bases fitting TRBD2. In germline, CDR1 is MGHRA, CDR2 YSYEKL. The CDR3 loop spans 17 amino acids. V shed 2 bases, J shed 4 bases, and the junction held 8 bases outside the gene matches.

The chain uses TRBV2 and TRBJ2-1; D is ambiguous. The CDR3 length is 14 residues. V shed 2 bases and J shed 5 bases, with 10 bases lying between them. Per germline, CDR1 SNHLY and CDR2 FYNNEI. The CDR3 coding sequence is TGTGCCAGCAGTGAACGGCGACAACACAATGAGCAGTTCTTC. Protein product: CASSERRQHNEQFF.

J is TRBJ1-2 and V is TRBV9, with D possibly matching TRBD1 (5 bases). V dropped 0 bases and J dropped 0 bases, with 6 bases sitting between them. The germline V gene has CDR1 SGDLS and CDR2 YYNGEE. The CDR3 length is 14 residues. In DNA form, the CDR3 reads TGTGCCAGCAGCGTAGGACAGACTAACTATGGCTACACCTTC. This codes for CASSVGQTNYGYTF.

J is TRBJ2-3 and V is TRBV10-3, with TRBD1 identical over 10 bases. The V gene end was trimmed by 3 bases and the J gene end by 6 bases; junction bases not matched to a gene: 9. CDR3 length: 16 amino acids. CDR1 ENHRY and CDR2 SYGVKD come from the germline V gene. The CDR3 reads CAISEPGQGSGDTQYF. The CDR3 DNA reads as TGTGCCATCAGTGAACCGGGACAGGGGAGTGGGGATACGCAGTATTTT.

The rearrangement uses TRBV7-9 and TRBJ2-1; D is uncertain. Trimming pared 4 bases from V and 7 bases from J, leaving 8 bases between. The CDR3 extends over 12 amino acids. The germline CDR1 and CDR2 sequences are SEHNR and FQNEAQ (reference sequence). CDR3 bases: TGTGCCAGCAGCTCCTACTCGAATGAGCAGTTCTTC. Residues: CASSSYSNEQFF. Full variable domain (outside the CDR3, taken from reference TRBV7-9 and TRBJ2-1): DTGVSQNPRHKITKRGQNVTFRCDPISEHNRLYWYRQTLGQGPEFLTYFQNEAQLEKSRLLSDRFSAERPKGSFSTLEIQRTEQGDSAMYLCASSSYSNEQFFGPGTRLTVL.